The 9 T cell receptor beta chains reported below all come from one sample, sequenced in a study of cytomegalovirus exposure and HLA in healthy donors. The PCR contained 60 Vbeta and 13 Jbeta primers. TCRdb's copy holds only in-frame clones and misses some; the assay was immunoSEQ multiplex PCR. The sample has approximately 190,000 clones; around 90% are singletons. The sequencing input was PBMCs. These receptor sequences come from a boy between 2 and 15 years old in good health and CMV-seronegative.

The chain combines TRBV7-6 with TRBJ2-1; a weak D match, TRBD2 (5 bases). The CDR3 consists of 17 residues. Germline CDR1 SGHVS, CDR2 FNYEAQ. Trimming removed 5 bases at V and 1 base at J, with 18 bases between. The CDR3 region is CASSPISTGFSYNEQFF. CDR3 in DNA: TGTGCCAGCAGCCCCATCAGCACGGGATTTTCCTACAATGAGCAGTTCTTC.

This clone was detected only a few times. The chain joins TRBV9 to TRBJ2-2; TRBD1 matches at 7 bases. This CDR3 contains 16 residues. J gave up 0 bases and V 2 bases, and 4 bases lay outside the gene matches. Germline CDR1 reads SGDLS; CDR2 reads YYNGEE. This chain's CDR3 is CASSVRDSPNTGELFF. The DNA of the CDR3 is TGTGCCAGCAGCGTCAGGGACAGCCCGAACACCGGGGAGCTGTTTTTT. The variable domain in full, with the rest retrieved from reference TRBV9 and TRBJ2-2, is DSGVTQTPKHLITATGQRVTLRCSPRSGDLSVYWYQQSLDQGLQFLIQYYNGEERAKGNILERFSAQQFPDLHSELNLSSLELGDSALYFCASSVRDSPNTGELFFGEGSRLTVL.

The chain employs TRBV5-1 and TRBJ2-6, with D tentatively TRBD2 (5 bases). The CDR3 sequence is 18 residues long. With 3 bases removed from V and 0 bases from J, the gap between germline ends came to 16 bases. CDR1 and CDR2 (germline): SGHRS, YFSETQ. CDR3 in amino acids: CASSSWTGPNSGANVLTF. The CDR3 region has the DNA TGCGCCAGCAGCTCCTGGACTGGCCCAAACTCTGGGGCCAACGTCCTGACTTTC. The whole variable domain, remainder taken from reference TRBV5-1 and TRBJ2-6, is KAGVTQTPRYLIKTRGQQVTLSCSPISGHRSVSWYQQTPGQGLQFLFEYFSETQRNKGNFPGRFSGRQFSNSRSEMNVSTLELGDSALYLCASSSWTGPNSGANVLTFGAGSRLTVL.

V and J are TRBV10-3 and TRBJ2-3; the D gene is possibly TRBD2 (6 bases). The V end was cut by 4 bases, the J end by 2 bases, with 13 bases between. Germline V gene data show CDR1 as ENHRY and CDR2 as SYGVKD. The CDR3 has 15 residues. CDR3 amino acids: CAISVGGGVTDTQYF. CDR3 bases: TGTGCCATCAGTGTAGGCGGCGGGGTCACAGATACGCAGTATTTT.

The CDR3 sequence: CASSSTGGQGSPLHF. In DNA, the CDR3 is TGTGCCAGCAGTTCAACAGGGGGCCAAGGTTCACCCCTCCACTTT. This chain links TRBV6-5 with TRBJ1-6; TRBD1 aligns across 9 bases. The CDR3 is 15 residues long. Germline values: CDR1 MNHEY, CDR2 SVGAGI. The junction had 7 bases not matched to a gene; V was cut back by 4 bases and J by 9 bases.

This clone was recorded once. The chain carries TRBV28 and TRBJ1-1, with D perhaps TRBD1 (5 bases). This CDR3 has 12 amino acids. V lost 4 bases to trimming and J lost 6 bases, with 9 bases between them. Germline CDR1 and CDR2: MDHEN and SYDVKM. CDR3 loop: CASSSGRAEAFF. In DNA, the CDR3 is TGTGCCAGCAGTTCAGGGCGCGCTGAAGCTTTCTTT.

The chain recombines TRBV28 with TRBJ1-2, with TRBD1 identical over 7 bases. The CDR3 runs to 13 residues. J was trimmed by 9 bases and V by 6 bases; bases with no gene match: 10. Germline CDR1 reads MDHEN; CDR2 reads SYDVKM. CDR3 in DNA: TGTGCCAGCAGGCTTACAGGGGCCCAACGCTACACCTTC. It yields the protein CASRLTGAQRYTF.

This rearrangement joins TRBV27 to TRBJ2-3; a possible D gene is TRBD2 (6 bases). Germline V gene sequence: CDR1 MNHEY, CDR2 SMNVEV (reference sequence). The CDR3 consists of 14 residues. V lost 7 bases and J lost 1, with 12 bases in between. Here the CDR3 DNA reads TGTGCCAGCACCTGGACGGGGGGCACAGATACGCAGTATTTT. Amino acids: CASTWTGGTDTQYF.

The J gene is TRBJ2-5, the V gene TRBV6-6, with 7 positions matching TRBD1. Near its end, the DNA agrees better with TRBJ2-7, so the J call may be wrong. In germline, CDR1 is MNHNY, CDR2 SVGAGI (reference sequence). This CDR3 comprises 11 residues. The CDR3 DNA is TGTGCCAGCACAGGGGGTTACGAGCAGTACTTC. Translated, it gives CASTGGYEQYF.